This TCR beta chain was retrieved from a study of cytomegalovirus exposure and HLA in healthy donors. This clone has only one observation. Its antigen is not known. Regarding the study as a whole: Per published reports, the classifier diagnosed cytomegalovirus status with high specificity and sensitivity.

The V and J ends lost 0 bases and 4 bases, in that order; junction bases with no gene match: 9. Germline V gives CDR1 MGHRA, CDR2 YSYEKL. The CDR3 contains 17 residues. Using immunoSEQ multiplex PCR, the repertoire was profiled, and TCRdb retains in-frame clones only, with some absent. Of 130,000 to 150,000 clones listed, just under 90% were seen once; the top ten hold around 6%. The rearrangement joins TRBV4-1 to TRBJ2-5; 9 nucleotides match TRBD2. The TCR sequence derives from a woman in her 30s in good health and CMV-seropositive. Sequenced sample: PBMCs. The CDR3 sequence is CASSQELSGGRPETQYF. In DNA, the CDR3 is TGCGCCAGCAGCCAAGAGTTGAGCGGGGGGCGCCCAGAGACCCAGTACTTC.